Listed below are T cell receptor beta chains from one sample, sequenced in a study of regulatory T cells in long-lasting Graves disease. A single record per CDR3 protein comes from TCRdb applying MiXCR to the multiplex PCR reads. The data show 350,000 to 450,000 distinct CDR3 sequences, roughly 23% seen once. The sample here was peripheral blood mononuclear cells (PBMCs), taken when the disease was refractory, from a patient treated with antithyroid drugs. The receptor source for this set is a female donor with Graves disease. The CDR3 runs from the conserved cysteine through the conserved F or W. Fields, in order: clone size, D gene, V gene, J gene, CDR3 DNA, CDR3 protein. A D gene is named only where the DNA matches it firmly. Size values are once, few and many counts, or a class for expanded clones, and some rows have none.

>.|.|TRBV27|TRBJ2-3
TGTGCCAGCAGCCCCTGGGGAGGAGCACCGAGCACAGATACGCAGTATTTT
CASSPWGGAPSTDTQYF
>.|.|TRBV5-6|TRBJ1-2
TGTGCCAGCAGCTTGGCCCCGGGGTCTGGCTACACCTTC
CASSLAPGSGYTF
>many|.|TRBV5-1|TRBJ2-7
TGCGCCAGCAGCTTGGAAAGCCCTGGGGACGAGCAGTACTTC
CASSLESPGDEQYF
>many|.|TRBV30|TRBJ1-2
TGTGCCTGGGGTCTCCAGGGAGCGTCCTATGGCTACACCTTC
CAWGLQGASYGYTF
>.|TRBD1|TRBV15|TRBJ2-1
TGTGCCACCAGCAGAGAAGGGGGGACAGGGCTTCGCAATGAGCAGTTCTTC
CATSREGGTGLRNEQFF
>many|TRBD2|TRBV2|TRBJ2-1
TGTGCCAGCAGTGAAGTAGGGGCTAGCGGAAATGAGCAGTTCTTC
CASSEVGASGNEQFF
>few|.|TRBV3-1|TRBJ1-1
TGTGCCAGCAGCCAAGAGCCCGGGTTCAACACTGAAGCTTTCTTT
CASSQEPGFNTEAFF
>few|TRBD2|TRBV12-3/TRBV12-4|TRBJ2-1
TGTGCCAGCAGTTTCAGGACTAGCGTCTACTCCTACAATGAGCAGTTCTTC
CASSFRTSVYSYNEQFF
>many|TRBD1|TRBV28|TRBJ2-7
TGTGCCAGCAGTCCCCCCGGGACAGGGGAGCAGTACTTC
CASSPPGTGEQYF
>many|.|TRBV6-2/TRBV6-3|TRBJ2-5
TGTGCCAGCAGTTACTCGAACAGCTTACAAGAGACCCAGTACTTC
CASSYSNSLQETQYF